This section outlines one T cell receptor beta chain sequence together with its context. Its antigen is not known. One end of the junction is discordant with germline, which a read error may explain. MiXCR was run by TCRdb on the reads, yielding one entry per CDR3 protein. The sample carries about 920,000 distinct CDR3 sequences, roughly 30% recorded once. This record comes from a study of T cell repertoires in cytomegalovirus infection. This receptor was obtained from a human donor in good health (CMV status not recorded). Some clones in this sample may be carry-over from other donors' samples. Sequenced here: cultured CD8+ T cells from PBMCs, sampled from culture after CMV antigen stimulation.

Here the CDR3 reads CASSQVGTSGGPTDTQHF. The CDR3 DNA reads TGTGCCAGCAGCCAAGTCGGGACTAGCGGGGGGCCCACAGATACGCAGCATTTT. The V and J genes are TRBV4-1 and TRBJ2-3, with D possibly being TRBD1 (6 bases). The J call is uncertain, as TRBJ1-5 better fits the DNA end. The germline gives CDR1 MGHRA, CDR2 YSYEKL. The CDR3 sequence is 18 residues long.